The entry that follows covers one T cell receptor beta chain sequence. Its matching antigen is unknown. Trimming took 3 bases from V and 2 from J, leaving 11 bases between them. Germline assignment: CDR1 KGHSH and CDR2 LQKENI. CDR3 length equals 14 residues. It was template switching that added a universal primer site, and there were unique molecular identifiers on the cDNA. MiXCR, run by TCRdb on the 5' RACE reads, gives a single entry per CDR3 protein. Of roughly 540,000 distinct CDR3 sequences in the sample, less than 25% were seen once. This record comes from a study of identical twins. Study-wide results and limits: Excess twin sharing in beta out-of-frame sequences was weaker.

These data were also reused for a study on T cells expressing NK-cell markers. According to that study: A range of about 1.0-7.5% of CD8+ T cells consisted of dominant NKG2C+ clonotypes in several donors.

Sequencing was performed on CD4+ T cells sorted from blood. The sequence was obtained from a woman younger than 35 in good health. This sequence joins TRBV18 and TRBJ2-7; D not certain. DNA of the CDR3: TGTGCCAGCTCACCGACCGCCGTTACCTACGAGCAGTACTTC. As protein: CASSPTAVTYEQYF. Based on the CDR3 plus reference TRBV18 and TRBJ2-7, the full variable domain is NAGVMQNPRHLVRRRGQEARLRCSPMKGHSHVYWYRQLPEEGLKFMVYLQKENIIDESGMPKERFSAEFPKEGPSILRIQQVVRGDSAAYFCASSPTAVTYEQYFGPGTRLTVT.